This T cell receptor (beta chain) was profiled in a study of T-cell reconstitution after alpha-beta-depleted transplantation in children. Study-level points and caveats: Newly made T cells mostly supplied T-cell counts and diversity one year after transplant.

This clonotype showed up just a few times. Antigen unknown. Trimming stripped 0 bases from V and 4 bases from J, with 11 bases between. Germline CDR1 and CDR2: ENHRY and SYGVKD. The CDR3 is 15 residues long. Unique molecular identifiers were built into the TCRbeta library. TCRdb re-analysed the PCR reads in MiXCR, keeping a single row per CDR3 protein. Of approximately 210,000 distinct CDR3 sequences listed, approximately 15% were seen once; the top ten hold roughly two fifths. The genes are TRBV10-3 and TRBJ2-3, with D perhaps matching TRBD2 (7 bases). The origin of this receptor is a male patient between 2 and 10 years old who had a stem cell transplant for acute lymphoblastic leukemia, so the T cells may come from the graft donor. The input for sequencing was PBMCs, mostly from graft donor cells, taken 360 days after TCRalphabeta/CD19-depleted stem cell transplant. In DNA form, the CDR3 reads TGTGCCATCAGTGAGTCTGGGGGGGGGCCAGATACGCAGTATTTT. Translation: CAISESGGGPDTQYF.